The 16 T cell receptor beta chains below all came from one sample that was sequenced in a study of blood T cells in healthy people across ages. Through a sample-barcoded 5' primer and a J-beta primer mix, a second PCR was run for roughly 6 to 12 cycles. TCRdb re-analysed the 5' RACE reads in MiXCR, keeping a single row per CDR3 protein. Among hundreds of thousands of distinct CDR3 sequences listed, 20% to 25% were seen once. These same data were also listed under a study on T cells of mothers and their children.

Material: blood. The source is a boy between 10 and 17 years old in good health.

This chain uses TRBV29-1 with TRBJ2-2; D remains ambiguous. The germline V gene has CDR1 SQVTM and CDR2 ANQGSEA. This CDR3 is 12 amino acids long. V was cut by 3 bases and J by 6 bases, with 8 bases left in between. CDR3 sequence: CSVDITSGELFF. In DNA, the CDR3 is TGCAGCGTTGATATAACTTCCGGGGAGCTGTTTTTT.

The chain has TRBV7-2 and TRBJ2-4, with D unresolved. The CDR3 spans 16 residues. In germline, CDR1 is SGHTA, CDR2 FQGNSA. V was clipped by 2 bases and J by 1 base, with 12 bases between them. The CDR3 spells CASSLTPVGAKNIQYF. The DNA of the CDR3 is TGTGCCAGCAGCTTAACGCCGGTAGGCGCCAAAAACATTCAGTACTTC.

The chain uses TRBV25-1 and TRBJ1-2, with TRBD1 matching over 7 bases. CDR1 MGHDK and CDR2 SYGVNS come from the germline V gene. After removal of 0 bases from V and 8 bases from J, the junction contained 12 bases not matched to a gene. The length of the CDR3 is 16 residues. The CDR3, as DNA: TGTGCCAGCAGTGAATATGAGATCCCAGGGGGGGAAGGCTACACCTTC. It specifies CASSEYEIPGGEGYTF.

This clonotype has just a few counts. The chain links TRBV7-2 to TRBJ1-2, with no clear D. This CDR3 contains 14 residues. V dropped 1 base and J dropped 1 base, with 7 bases sitting between them. The V gene's germline CDR1 is SGHTA and CDR2 FQGNSA. DNA of the CDR3: TGTGCCAGCAGCTTAGAAGTGAATAACTATGGCTACACCTTC. Translating gives CASSLEVNNYGYTF. Full variable domain (missing parts from reference TRBV7-2 and TRBJ1-2): GAGVSQSPSNKVTEKGKDVELRCDPISGHTALYWYRQSLGQGLEFLIYFQGNSAPDKSGLPSDRFSAERTGGSVSTLTIQRTQQEDSAVYLCASSLEVNNYGYTFGSGTRLTVV.

The chain joins TRBV7-2 to TRBJ2-5, with 12 bases fitting TRBD2. The end of the DNA fits TRBJ2-7 better, so the J call may be wrong. The germline CDR1 and CDR2 sequences are SGHTA and FQGNSA. CDR3 length: 15 residues. The CDR3 DNA reads TGTGCCAGCAGCTTCGGACTAGCGGGGCCCTACGAGCAGTACTTC. It specifies CASSFGLAGPYEQYF.

This clonotype has only a few counts. This chain joins TRBV7-3 and TRBJ1-2; D remains ambiguous. V was pared by 1 base and J by 1 base, with 4 bases between. Germline assignment: CDR1 SGHTA and CDR2 FQGTGA. CDR3 length equals 13 residues. In DNA, the CDR3 is TGTGCCAGCAGCTTAAACAGTAACTATGGCTACACCTTC. Its translation: CASSLNSNYGYTF.

Here the CDR3 reads CASNSGSKNTEAFF. The DNA for the CDR3 is TGCGCCAGCAACTCCGGGTCCAAAAACACTGAAGCTTTCTTT. The chain couples TRBV5-1 to TRBJ1-1, with unresolved D. The V gene's germline CDR1 is SGHRS and CDR2 YFSETQ. V was trimmed by 6 bases and J by 2 bases, leaving 14 bases between them. The CDR3 runs 14 residues. The variable domain in full, with the rest retrieved from reference TRBV5-1 and TRBJ1-1, is KAGVTQTPRYLIKTRGQQVTLSCSPISGHRSVSWYQQTPGQGLQFLFEYFSETQRNKGNFPGRFSGRQFSNSRSEMNVSTLELGDSALYLCASNSGSKNTEAFFGQGTRLTVV.

The chain couples TRBV7-6 to TRBJ2-3; D not certain. Germline V gene sequence: CDR1 SGHVS, CDR2 FNYEAQ. CDR3 length equals 13 residues. V lost 0 bases and J lost 4, with 5 bases in between. The DNA for the CDR3 is TGTGCCAGCAGCTTAGCGGGCCCAGATACGCAGTATTTT. Translated: CASSLAGPDTQYF. Filled out from reference TRBV7-6 and TRBJ2-3, the complete variable domain reads GAGVSQSPRYKVTKRGQDVALRCDPISGHVSLYWYRQALGQGPEFLTYFNYEAQQDKSGLPNDRFSAERPEGSISTLTIQRTEQRDSAMYRCASSLAGPDTQYFGPGTRLTVL.

This chain links TRBV25-1 with TRBJ1-1; D perhaps matches TRBD1 (5 bases). The CDR3 extends over 14 amino acids. Trimming took off 3 bases at V and 0 bases at J, with 8 bases between the two ends. Looked up from germline, CDR1 is MGHDK and CDR2 is SYGVNS. In DNA, the CDR3 is TGTGCCAGCAGTGAGTTGGGGGTGAACACTGAAGCTTTCTTT. It specifies CASSELGVNTEAFF.

This sequence joins TRBV9 and TRBJ2-1, with D uncertain. The J call could be wrong; TRBJ2-7 is a better fit for the DNA end. The CDR3 contains 13 residues. Germline CDR1 reads SGDLS; CDR2 reads YYNGEE. CDR3 residues: CASSDSISYEQYF. The DNA of the CDR3 is TGTGCCAGCAGCGATAGCATCTCCTACGAGCAGTACTTC.

The rearrangement uses TRBV29-1 and TRBJ2-1, with D possibly matching TRBD1 (6 bases). V was clipped by 6 bases and J by 0 bases, with 9 bases between them. This CDR3 is built from 13 residues. CDR1 is SQVTM, CDR2 ANQGSEA, per germline. CDR3 DNA: TGCAGCGTCCCAGGGGCCTCCTACAATGAGCAGTTCTTC. Translated, it gives CSVPGASYNEQFF.

J is TRBJ2-5 and V is TRBV11-2, with a possible D match to TRBD1 (6 bases). The DNA end is a closer match to TRBJ2-7, so the J assignment may be wrong. Germline CDR1 is SGHAT and CDR2 is FQNNGV. This CDR3 region has 14 residues. The CDR3 region is CASSLRDNTYEQYF. The CDR3 bases are TGTGCCAGCAGCCTCCGGGACAACACCTACGAGCAGTACTTC.

This clonotype was observed at least ten times. This chain joins TRBV12-3 or TRBV12-4 and TRBJ2-5; possibly TRBD1 for D (5 bases). The CDR3 sequence is 12 residues long. The ends were cut back, 8 bases at V and 5 bases at J, with 12 bases in the middle. This CDR3 reads CASRPGRETQYF. DNA for the CDR3: TGTGCCAGCCGCCCAGGGCGGGAGACCCAGTACTTC.

This clonotype was observed a few times. The chain employs TRBV28 and TRBJ2-5, with D perhaps given as TRBD1 or TRBD2 (5 bases each). The J call may be faulty, since TRBJ2-7 better matches the DNA end. The CDR3 runs 17 residues. Germline V gives CDR1 MDHEN, CDR2 SYDVKM. CDR3 DNA sequence: TGTGCCAGCAGTGCCCCGGGGCGCAGGGTACTCTCCTACGAGCAGTACTTC. Its translation is CASSAPGRRVLSYEQYF.

This clonotype came up a few times. V and J are TRBV5-5 and TRBJ2-7; no definite D call. CDR3 size: 14 residues. Germline V lookup: CDR1 SGHKS, CDR2 YYEKEE (reference sequence). V was clipped by 1 base and J by 7 bases, with 15 bases between them. CDR3 amino acids: CASSLTVPPYEQYF. The CDR3 DNA follows: TGTGCCAGCAGCTTGACAGTGCCCCCGTATGAGCAGTACTTC.

The chain has TRBV7-3 and TRBJ2-3, with TRBD2 matching 13 bases. Unmatched junction bases numbered 12, after V lost 5 bases and J lost 10 bases. The germline gives CDR1 SGHTA, CDR2 FQGTGA. CDR3 length equals 16 residues. CDR3 DNA sequence: TGTGCCAGCAGCCTCGGGACTAGCGGGGTGCCCGGCGCGCAGTATTTT. Its protein is CASSLGTSGVPGAQYF.